The sequence of this T cell receptor (beta chain) was determined in a study of PD-1 blockade in classical Hodgkin lymphoma. V shed 4 bases and J 4 bases; nucleotides not matched to a gene: 11. The germline CDR1 and CDR2 sequences are SGDLS and YYNGEE. The CDR3 is 15 amino acids. Note on this clone: The antigen remains unidentified.

Study-level results: Reported baseline diversity: healthy donors highest, relapsed/refractory patients lowest.

Time point denoted: newly diagnosed, previously untreated cHL patient sample. Profiling relied on immunoSEQ multiplex PCR, and the TCRdb table lists in-frame clones only, not all of them. The data hold 30,000 or so clones, with roughly nine tenths observed a single time. This clonotype originated in a human donor with classical Hodgkin lymphoma. The V call is TRBV9, the J call TRBJ2-7, with 7 nucleotides matching TRBD1. Sequencing was carried out using peripheral blood mononuclear cells (PBMCs). The CDR3 nucleotides read TGTGCCAGCAGCTCAAGCCCGACAGGGTGGTACGAGCAGTACTTC. This translates into CASSSSPTGWYEQYF.